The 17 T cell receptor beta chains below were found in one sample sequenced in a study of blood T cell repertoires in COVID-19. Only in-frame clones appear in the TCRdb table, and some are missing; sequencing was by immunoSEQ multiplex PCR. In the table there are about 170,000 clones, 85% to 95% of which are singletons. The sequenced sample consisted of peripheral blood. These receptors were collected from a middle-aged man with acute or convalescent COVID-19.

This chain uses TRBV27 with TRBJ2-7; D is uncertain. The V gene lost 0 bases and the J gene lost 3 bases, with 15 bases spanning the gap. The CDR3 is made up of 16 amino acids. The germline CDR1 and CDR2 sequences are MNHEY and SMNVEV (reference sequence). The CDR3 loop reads CASSLSSLAVGYEQYF. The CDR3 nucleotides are TGTGCCAGCAGTTTATCGAGTTTGGCGGTGGGCTACGAGCAGTACTTC.

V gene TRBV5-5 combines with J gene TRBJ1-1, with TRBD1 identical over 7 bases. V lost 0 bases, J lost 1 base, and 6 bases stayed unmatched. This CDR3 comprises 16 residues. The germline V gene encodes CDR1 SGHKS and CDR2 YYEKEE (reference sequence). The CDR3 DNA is TGTGCCAGCAGCTTGGGCCCCAGGGGGAAGAACACTGAAGCTTTCTTT. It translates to CASSLGPRGKNTEAFF. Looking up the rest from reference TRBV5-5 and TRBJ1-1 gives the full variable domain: DAGVTQSPTHLIKTRGQQVTLRCSPISGHKSVSWYQQVLGQGPQFIFQYYEKEERGRGNFPDRFSARQFPNYSSELNVNALLLGDSALYLCASSLGPRGKNTEAFFGQGTRLTVV.

The CDR3 DNA sequence: TGTGCCAGCAGTGCCCGGGACAGGGATAACTATGGCTACACCTTC. It translates to CASSARDRDNYGYTF. The chain combines TRBV27 with TRBJ1-2; 9 positions match TRBD1. This CDR3 contains 15 residues. Germline CDR1 and CDR2: MNHEY and SMNVEV (reference sequence). The V gene end was trimmed by 5 bases and the J gene end by 1 base; junction bases not matched to a gene: 5.

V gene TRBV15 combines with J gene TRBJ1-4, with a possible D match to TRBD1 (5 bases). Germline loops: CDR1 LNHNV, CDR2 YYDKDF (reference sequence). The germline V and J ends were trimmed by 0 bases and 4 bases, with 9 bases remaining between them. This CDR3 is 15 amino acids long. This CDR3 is CATSRDQGFNEKLFF. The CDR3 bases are TGTGCCACCAGCAGAGACCAGGGATTTAATGAAAAACTGTTTTTT.

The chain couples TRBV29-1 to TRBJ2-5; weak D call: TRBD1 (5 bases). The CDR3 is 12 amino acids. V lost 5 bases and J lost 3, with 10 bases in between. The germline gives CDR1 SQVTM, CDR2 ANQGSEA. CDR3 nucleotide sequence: TGCAGCGTTACCGACAGAAAAGAGACCCAGTACTTC. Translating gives CSVTDRKETQYF.

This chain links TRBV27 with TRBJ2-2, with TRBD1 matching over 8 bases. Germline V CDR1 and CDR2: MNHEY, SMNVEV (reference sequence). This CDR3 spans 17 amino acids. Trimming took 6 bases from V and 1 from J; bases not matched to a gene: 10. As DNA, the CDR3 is TGTGCCAGCAGCCGCAAAGGACAGGGCGGGAACACCGGGGAGCTGTTTTTT. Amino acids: CASSRKGQGGNTGELFF.

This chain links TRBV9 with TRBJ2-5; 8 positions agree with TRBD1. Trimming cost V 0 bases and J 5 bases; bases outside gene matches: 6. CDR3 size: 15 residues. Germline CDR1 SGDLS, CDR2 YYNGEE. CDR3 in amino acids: CASSVAATGGETQYF. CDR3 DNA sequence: TGTGCCAGCAGCGTAGCTGCAACAGGGGGGGAGACCCAGTACTTC.

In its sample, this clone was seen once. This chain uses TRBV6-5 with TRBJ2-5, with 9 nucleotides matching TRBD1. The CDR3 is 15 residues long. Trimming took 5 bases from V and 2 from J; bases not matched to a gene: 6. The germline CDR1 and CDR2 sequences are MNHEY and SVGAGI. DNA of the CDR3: TGTGCCAGCAGTCTACAGGGGGCGCATCAAGAGACCCAGTACTTC. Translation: CASSLQGAHQETQYF.

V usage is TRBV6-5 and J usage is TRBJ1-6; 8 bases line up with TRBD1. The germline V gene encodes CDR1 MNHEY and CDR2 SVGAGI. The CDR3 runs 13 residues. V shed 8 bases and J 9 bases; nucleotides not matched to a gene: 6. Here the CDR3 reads CASVTGVLSPLHF. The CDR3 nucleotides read TGTGCCAGCGTGACAGGGGTCCTTTCACCCCTCCACTTT.

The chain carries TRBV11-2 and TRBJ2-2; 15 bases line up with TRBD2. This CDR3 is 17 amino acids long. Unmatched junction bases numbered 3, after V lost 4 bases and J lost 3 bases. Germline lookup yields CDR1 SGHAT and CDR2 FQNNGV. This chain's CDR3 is CASSSGTSGRHTGELFF. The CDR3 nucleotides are TGTGCCAGCAGCTCAGGGACTAGCGGGAGGCACACCGGGGAGCTGTTTTTT.

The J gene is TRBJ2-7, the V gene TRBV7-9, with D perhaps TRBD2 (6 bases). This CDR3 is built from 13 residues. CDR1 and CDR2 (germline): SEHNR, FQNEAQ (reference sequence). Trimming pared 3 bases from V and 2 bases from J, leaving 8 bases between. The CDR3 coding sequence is TGTGCCAGCAGCTTGGAGGGGCCCTACGAGCAGTACGTC. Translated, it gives CASSLEGPYEQYV.

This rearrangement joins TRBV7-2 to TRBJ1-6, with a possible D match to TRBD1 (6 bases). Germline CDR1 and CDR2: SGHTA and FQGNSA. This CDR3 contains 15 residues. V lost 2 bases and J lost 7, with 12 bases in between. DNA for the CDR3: TGTGCCAGCAGCTTAAACAGGGCGGTGAATTCACCCCTCCACTTT. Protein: CASSLNRAVNSPLHF.

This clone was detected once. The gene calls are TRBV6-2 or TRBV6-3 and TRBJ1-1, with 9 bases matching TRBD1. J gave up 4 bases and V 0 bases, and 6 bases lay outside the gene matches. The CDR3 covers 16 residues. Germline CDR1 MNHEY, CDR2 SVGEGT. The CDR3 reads CASSYSPWTGVTEAFF. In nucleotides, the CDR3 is TGTGCCAGCAGTTACTCGCCCTGGACAGGGGTCACTGAAGCTTTCTTT.

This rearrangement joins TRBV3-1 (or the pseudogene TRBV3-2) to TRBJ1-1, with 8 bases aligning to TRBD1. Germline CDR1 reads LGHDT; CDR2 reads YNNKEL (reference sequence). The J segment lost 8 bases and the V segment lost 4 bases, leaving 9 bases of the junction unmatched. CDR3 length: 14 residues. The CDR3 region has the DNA TGTGCCAGCAGCCCCCGGGACAGGACCCCAGAAGCTTTCTTT. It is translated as CASSPRDRTPEAFF.

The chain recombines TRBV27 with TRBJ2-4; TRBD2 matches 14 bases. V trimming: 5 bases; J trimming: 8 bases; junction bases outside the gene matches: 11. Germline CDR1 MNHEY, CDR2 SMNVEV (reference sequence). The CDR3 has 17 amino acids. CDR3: CASSPTGLAGGLYIQYF. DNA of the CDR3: TGTGCCAGCAGTCCTACCGGACTAGCGGGAGGATTGTACATTCAGTACTTC.

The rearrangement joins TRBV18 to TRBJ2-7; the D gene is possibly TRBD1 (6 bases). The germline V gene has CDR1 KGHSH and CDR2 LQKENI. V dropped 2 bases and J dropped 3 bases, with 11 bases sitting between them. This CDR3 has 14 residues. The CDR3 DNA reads TGTGCCAGCTCACCATACGCACAGGGCTACGAGCAGTACTTC. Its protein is CASSPYAQGYEQYF.

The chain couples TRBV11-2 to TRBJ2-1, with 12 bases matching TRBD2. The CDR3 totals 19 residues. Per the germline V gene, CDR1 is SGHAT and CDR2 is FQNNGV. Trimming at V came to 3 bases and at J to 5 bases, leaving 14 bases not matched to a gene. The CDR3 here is CASSFFNYLAGGQDNEQFF. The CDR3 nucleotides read TGTGCCAGCAGCTTCTTTAATTATCTAGCGGGGGGGCAGGACAATGAGCAGTTCTTC.